Presented here are 27 T cell receptor beta chains from one specimen sequenced in a study of cytomegalovirus exposure and HLA in healthy donors. This PCR relied on a set of 60 Vbeta primers and 13 Jbeta primers. Generated by immunoSEQ multiplex PCR, the TCRdb table keeps only in-frame clones and is missing some. The sample records 180,000 or so clones, 77% being singletons. Sequenced sample: PBMCs. The origin of the receptors is a man in his late teens or twenties in good health and CMV-seronegative.

The rearrangement uses TRBV19 and TRBJ1-2, with 12 bases identical to TRBD1. After removal of 9 bases from V and 8 bases from J, the junction contained 13 bases not matched to a gene. CDR3 length: 15 amino acids. In germline, CDR1 is LNHDA, CDR2 SQIVND (reference sequence). CDR3 in amino acids: CASEEPGQGAIGYTF. The DNA of the CDR3 is TGTGCCAGCGAGGAACCGGGACAGGGGGCTATCGGCTACACCTTC.

The chain recombines TRBV6-1 with TRBJ1-1; D remains ambiguous. The CDR3 sequence is 13 residues long. The germline CDR1 and CDR2 sequences are MNHNS and SASEGT. The V and J ends lost 5 bases and 1 base respectively, with 8 bases between them. The DNA of the CDR3 is TGTGCCAGCAGTTCCGGGAGGAACACTGAAGCTTTCTTT. Translated, it gives CASSSGRNTEAFF.

The rearrangement joins TRBV2 to TRBJ2-5; D call uncertain. The germline gives CDR1 SNHLY, CDR2 FYNNEI. CDR3 length equals 15 residues. Trimming took 6 bases from V and 5 from J, leaving 19 bases between them. CDR3 sequence: CASSRRWQRVETQYF. The DNA for the CDR3 is TGTGCCAGCAGCCGAAGGTGGCAGCGCGTGGAGACCCAGTACTTC. Combining the CDR3 with reference TRBV2 and TRBJ2-5 gives the whole variable domain EPEVTQTPSHQVTQMGQEVILRCVPISNHLYFYWYRQILGQKVEFLVSFYNNEISEKSEIFDDQFSVERPDGSNFTLKIRSTKLEDSAMYFCASSRRWQRVETQYFGPGTRLLVL.

This clone occurred a few times. The chain is built from TRBV23-1 and TRBJ2-4; D is possibly TRBD2 (5 bases). TRBV23-1 is an ORF; its function is uncertain. V dropped 8 bases and J dropped 8 bases, with 19 bases sitting between them. CDR3 length: 14 residues. CDR3 sequence reads: CASWTRSGSDIQYF. The CDR3 coding sequence is TGCGCCAGCTGGACCCGCTCTGGGAGCGACATTCAGTACTTC.

The rearrangement joins TRBV14 to TRBJ2-5; tentatively, D is TRBD2 (5 bases). The CDR3 consists of 16 residues. Trimming took off 0 bases at V and 4 bases at J, with 15 bases between the two ends. The germline CDR1 and CDR2 sequences are SGHDN and FVKESK. CDR3 nucleotides: TGTGCCAGCAGCCAAGAAGAGGGCTGGTGGGGAGAGACCCAGTACTTC. As protein: CASSQEEGWWGETQYF.

This sequence joins TRBV7-3 and TRBJ1-2; 8 bases map to TRBD1. V gave up 5 bases and J gave up 4 bases; unmatched junction bases: 6. The CDR3 has 14 residues. Germline V gene data show CDR1 as SGHTA and CDR2 as FQGTGA. CDR3 bases: TGTGCCAGCAGCGTTACAGGGGGTGGCTATGGCTACACCTTC. Translated, it gives CASSVTGGGYGYTF.

This clone was recorded a few times. The gene calls are TRBV9 and TRBJ2-4, with TRBD1 as a possible D gene (6 bases). The CDR3 contains 14 residues. Deletions cut 0 bases from V and 8 bases from J, with 12 bases between. Germline lookup yields CDR1 SGDLS and CDR2 YYNGEE. The CDR3 region is CASSVGAGVDIQYF. CDR3 DNA: TGTGCCAGCAGCGTAGGGGCAGGGGTGGACATTCAGTACTTC.

This sequence joins TRBV18 and TRBJ2-3, with 8 bases matching TRBD1. The V and J ends lost 3 bases and 4 bases, in that order; junction bases with no gene match: 12. Germline-derived CDR1 and CDR2 are KGHSH and LQKENI. The CDR3 runs 17 residues. Here the CDR3 reads CASSPLPGPGGADTQYF. The CDR3 nucleotides read TGTGCCAGCTCACCCTTACCCGGGCCAGGGGGCGCAGATACGCAGTATTTT.

The V gene is TRBV6-5, the J gene TRBJ1-1; TRBD1 matches 7 bases. Trimming took 4 bases from V and 9 from J; bases not matched to a gene: 8. Germline CDR1 MNHEY, CDR2 SVGAGI. CDR3 size: 13 residues. The CDR3 reads CASSSPMTGKAFF. CDR3 sequence (DNA): TGTGCCAGCAGTTCACCCATGACAGGGAAAGCTTTCTTT.

The chain carries TRBV7-9 and TRBJ2-7; 12 nucleotides align to TRBD2. Germline V lookup: CDR1 SEHNR, CDR2 FQNEAQ (reference sequence). J gave up 2 bases and V 1 base, and 9 bases lay outside the gene matches. This CDR3 region has 18 residues. Here the CDR3 reads CASSLGGWTSGTTYEQYF. CDR3 DNA sequence: TGTGCCAGCAGCTTAGGAGGTTGGACTAGCGGGACGACCTACGAGCAGTACTTC.

The chain uses TRBV27 and TRBJ2-7, with 9 bases identical to TRBD1. CDR3 length: 14 amino acids. V was clipped by 5 bases and J by 6 bases; unmatched bases: 8. Germline V gene sequence: CDR1 MNHEY, CDR2 SMNVEV (reference sequence). CDR3 nucleotides: TGTGCCAGCAGTCCGAACAGGGGGCAGGGCGAGCAGTACTTC. This codes for CASSPNRGQGEQYF.

This CDR3 reads CASSLPSTSYEQYF. In DNA form, the CDR3 reads TGTGCCAGCAGTTTGCCTAGTACTTCCTACGAGCAGTACTTC. The genes are TRBV28 and TRBJ2-7; D not certain. CDR1 and CDR2 from the germline V gene are MDHEN and SYDVKM. V was shortened by 3 bases and J by 1 base, with 10 bases between the two germline ends. The CDR3 is 14 residues long.

This clone occurred a few times. Other nucleotide sequences from this sample produce the same CDR3. CDR3 residues: CASSLGTSGRNEQFF. Here the CDR3 DNA reads TGTGCCAGCAGTTTAGGGACTAGCGGGAGGAATGAGCAGTTCTTC. V usage is TRBV27 and J usage is TRBJ2-1; 15 positions agree with TRBD2. The ends lost 2 bases at V and 7 bases at J; junction bases unmatched: 0. From germline, CDR1 is MNHEY and CDR2 SMNVEV (reference sequence). The CDR3 covers 15 residues.

The chain uses TRBV7-9 and TRBJ1-2; 9 nucleotides align to TRBD1. With 2 bases clipped from V and 6 bases from J, the junction kept 7 bases outside the gene matches. The CDR3 extends over 15 amino acids. Germline assignment: CDR1 SEHNR and CDR2 FQNEAQ (reference sequence). The CDR3 nucleotides are TGTGCCAGCAGCTTACTCGACAGGGGGAAGGATGGCTACACCTTC. Its translation: CASSLLDRGKDGYTF.

The chain employs TRBV9 and TRBJ2-7; weak D call: TRBD2 (5 bases). Trimming removed 3 bases from V and 6 bases from J, with 19 bases in between. The germline CDR1 and CDR2 sequences are SGDLS and YYNGEE. The CDR3 totals 15 residues. The DNA for the CDR3 is TGTGCCAGCAGCGCCTCACTAGTTGCTAGCTCCGAGCAGTACTTC. Amino acids: CASSASLVASSEQYF.

The DNA for the CDR3 is TGTGCCAGCAGCTTAGGCGGGGGATTTAGCACAGATACGCAGTATTTT. This codes for CASSLGGGFSTDTQYF. The chain joins TRBV7-9 to TRBJ2-3; 7 bases agree with TRBD2. The J segment lost 0 bases and the V segment lost 1 base, leaving 4 bases of the junction unmatched. The CDR3 spans 16 residues. CDR1 SEHNR and CDR2 FQNEAQ come from the germline V gene (reference sequence).

There are a few counts of this clone. This chain uses TRBV30 with TRBJ2-5; 9 bases are a match to TRBD1. V lost 4 bases to trimming and J lost 7 bases; unmatched junction nucleotides: 16. The CDR3 covers 16 residues. Germline assignment: CDR1 GTSNPN and CDR2 SVGIG (reference sequence). This CDR3 is CAWKRTGGTGIATQYF. DNA for the CDR3: TGTGCCTGGAAAAGAACTGGCGGGACAGGGATAGCGACCCAGTACTTC.

The J gene is TRBJ2-5, the V gene TRBV18; D is perhaps TRBD2 (5 bases). The V and J ends lost 3 bases and 3 bases respectively, with 11 bases between them. Germline V gene lookup returns CDR1 KGHSH and CDR2 LQKENI. The CDR3 extends over 14 amino acids. CDR3 residues: CASSPPLSEETQYF. CDR3 in DNA: TGTGCCAGCTCACCGCCTCTTAGCGAAGAGACCCAGTACTTC.

J is TRBJ1-2 and V is TRBV30, with a possible D match to TRBD1 (5 bases). The CDR3 spans 13 residues. Between the trimmed V and J ends, which lost 1 base and 6 bases, there was a span of 12 bases. Germline-derived CDR1 and CDR2 are GTSNPN and SVGIG (reference sequence). DNA of the CDR3: TGTGCCTGGAGTGCTCAGGGAATTGATGGCTACACCTTC. Its protein is CAWSAQGIDGYTF.

The rearrangement uses TRBV4-3 and TRBJ2-7, with 7 nucleotides matching TRBD1. The V gene end was trimmed by 0 bases and the J gene end by 4 bases; junction bases not matched to a gene: 3. CDR3 length: 14 amino acids. Looked up from germline, CDR1 is LGHNA and CDR2 is YSLEER. The CDR3 loop is CASSQDTGAYEQYF. CDR3 coding DNA: TGCGCCAGCAGCCAAGACACAGGGGCATACGAGCAGTACTTC.

V usage is TRBV7-2 and J usage is TRBJ2-1; 8 bases line up with TRBD2. The trim removed 4 bases at V and 7 bases at J, leaving 6 bases unmatched. From germline, CDR1 is SGHTA and CDR2 FQGNSA. The CDR3 length is 14 residues. This CDR3 is CASSWLAGKNEQFF. In DNA form, the CDR3 reads TGTGCCAGCAGCTGGCTAGCGGGCAAAAATGAGCAGTTCTTC.

The chain uses TRBV27 and TRBJ2-1; the D is unclear. With 3 bases removed from V and 8 bases from J, the gap between germline ends came to 14 bases. From germline, CDR1 is MNHEY and CDR2 SMNVEV (reference sequence). The CDR3 length is 14 residues. Here the CDR3 DNA reads TGTGCCAGCAGTTTTTTGGTTAGTCGGGATGAGCAGTTCTTC. It is translated as CASSFLVSRDEQFF.

This clone has just a few counts. The chain links TRBV4-1 to TRBJ1-1; D perhaps matches TRBD1 (6 bases). Germline V lookup: CDR1 MGHRA, CDR2 YSYEKL. Trimming shortened V by 0 bases and J by 6 bases, and 11 bases separated the two germline ends. The CDR3 consists of 14 residues. The CDR3 region has the DNA TGCGCCAGCAGCCAAGAGGGCAGGGGCTCTGAAGCTTTCTTT. This translates into CASSQEGRGSEAFF.

The genes are TRBV27 and TRBJ2-7; TRBD1 is a possible D gene (6 bases). V shed 2 bases and J shed 0 bases, with 11 bases lying between them. The CDR3 has 15 amino acids. Germline CDR1 MNHEY, CDR2 SMNVEV (reference sequence). Written as DNA, the CDR3 is TGTGCCAGCAGTTTAGCGGGCAGGGGCTCCTACGAGCAGTACTTC. This sequence encodes CASSLAGRGSYEQYF.

In the case of this clone: Additional DNA sequences in this sample encode the identical CDR3. V gene TRBV5-1 combines with J gene TRBJ2-3, with 10 bases fitting TRBD1. Germline values: CDR1 SGHRS, CDR2 YFSETQ. After removal of 4 bases from V and 3 bases from J, the junction contained 2 bases not matched to a gene. This CDR3 spans 14 amino acids. The CDR3 region has the DNA TGCGCCAGCAGCAGGGGACAGGGGACAGATACGCAGTATTTT. It specifies CASSRGQGTDTQYF. Looking up the rest from reference TRBV5-1 and TRBJ2-3 gives the full variable domain: KAGVTQTPRYLIKTRGQQVTLSCSPISGHRSVSWYQQTPGQGLQFLFEYFSETQRNKGNFPGRFSGRQFSNSRSEMNVSTLELGDSALYLCASSRGQGTDTQYFGPGTRLTVL.

This clone came up a few times. V and J are TRBV11-2 and TRBJ1-1, with a tentative D call TRBD1 (6 bases). V gave up 5 bases and J gave up 0 bases, with 10 bases separating them. Germline assignment: CDR1 SGHAT and CDR2 FQNNGV. This CDR3 spans 14 amino acids. The CDR3 DNA is TGTGCCAGCAGCCGAGGACAGTTGAACACTGAAGCTTTCTTT. Its protein is CASSRGQLNTEAFF.

CDR3 DNA sequence: TGTGCTAGTGCGGGAACTTCAGGGGCGTACGAGCAGTACTTC. Translating gives CASAGTSGAYEQYF. V is TRBV12-5 and J is TRBJ2-7; possibly TRBD1 for D (6 bases). The CDR3 extends over 14 amino acids. The V gene lost 7 bases and the J gene lost 4 bases, with 17 bases spanning the gap. Germline V gene lookup returns CDR1 LGHNT and CDR2 FRNRAP.